The rows below give T cell receptor beta chains drawn from one sample of a study of human T cells and chemical hapten exposure. Via MiXCR, TCRdb re-called the RACE reads, giving one row per CDR3 protein. The table has tens of thousands of distinct CDR3 sequences, approximately 3.4% seen once. Material: whole blood, obtained in connection with sensitization to the hapten diphenylcyclopropenone (DPC). These receptors all stem from a man aged 35 to 55 with alopecia areata. Some clones in this sample may be carry-over from other donors' samples. CDR3s include the opening cysteine and the closing phenylalanine or tryptophan. The order of the fields is D gene, J gene, V gene, clone size, CDR3 DNA, CDR3 protein. A D gene is named only where the DNA matches it firmly. Expanded clones get a size class; other rows say once, few or many, or leave the size out.

TRBD1 TRBJ1-3 TRBV28 many TGTGCCAGCAGTCTAGGGGGCGAAAACACCATATATTTT CASSLGGENTIYF
TRBD1 TRBJ1-1 TRBV28 many TGTGCCAGCAGAACCGGGACAGGGGGCTCCGGCACTGAAGCTTTCTTT CASRTGTGGSGTEAFF
- TRBJ1-4 TRBV12-3/TRBV12-4 many TGTGCCAGCAGTTTAGCGCAAGGCGAAAAACTGTTTTTT CASSLAQGEKLFF
- TRBJ2-1 TRBV6-6 many TGTGCCAGCAGTTACCCACAATACAATGAGCAGTTCTTC CASSYPQYNEQFF
TRBD1 TRBJ2-3 TRBV28 many TGTGCCAGCAGGACGGGACAGGGGTCAGATACGCAGTATTTT CASRTGQGSDTQYF
TRBD2 TRBJ2-7 TRBV18 many TGTGCCAGCTCATCCGGGACTACTACTTACGAGCAGTACTTC CASSSGTTTYEQYF
- TRBJ1-1 TRBV11-2 many TGTGCCAGCAGCTTAGGCGGCGGACGGACGGCTTTCTTT CASSLGGGRTAFF
TRBD2 TRBJ2-7 TRBV20-1 many TGCAGTGCTAGAGATAAAACTAGCGGGAGATTCCCCTCCTCCTACGAGCAGTACTTC CSARDKTSGRFPSSYEQYF
- TRBJ2-4 TRBV2 many TGTGCCAGCACCCCGACACCCTCCAAAAACATTCAGTACTTC CASTPTPSKNIQYF
- TRBJ1-1 TRBV28 many TGTGCCAGCACTGTGAGGGGCACTGAAGCTTTCTTT CASTVRGTEAFF
- TRBJ2-1 TRBV24-1 many TGTGCCACCAGTGATTGGTCCTACAATGAGCAGTTCTTC CATSDWSYNEQFF
TRBD2 TRBJ2-3 TRBV6-5 many TGTGCCAGCAGTTACCAGGGACTAGCGGGACTTCCAGATACGCAGTATTTT CASSYQGLAGLPDTQYF
- TRBJ2-7 TRBV20-1 many TGCAGTGCAGACGTCCGAGGGGTGGAGCAGTACTTC CSADVRGVEQYF
- TRBJ1-4 TRBV7-2 many TGTGCCAGCAGCTTAGCGGGGGCGGAATATGAAAAACTGTTTTTT CASSLAGAEYEKLFF
- TRBJ1-4 TRBV7-3 many TGTGCCAGCAGCATGTTCAGGAGAACTAATGAAAAACTGTTTTTT CASSMFRRTNEKLFF
- TRBJ2-7 TRBV27 many TGTGCCAGCAGTTTCAATAGCGGAGTGACCTACGAGCAGTACTTC CASSFNSGVTYEQYF
- TRBJ1-2 TRBV6-5 - TGTGCCAGCAGTACAGGGAACTATGGCTACACCTTC CASSTGNYGYTF
TRBD2 TRBJ2-1 TRBV5-6 many TGTGCCAGTCAGCGGGGCTCTGAGCAGTTCTTC CASQRGSEQFF
TRBD2 TRBJ2-7 TRBV29-1 many TGCAGCGTTGAAGATCCTAGCGGGAGCTACGAGCAGTACTTC CSVEDPSGSYEQYF
- TRBJ2-5 TRBV18 many TGTGCCAGCTCACCCGAGACAGGGAGCGGGAAGACCCAGTACTTC CASSPETGSGKTQYF
TRBD2 TRBJ2-1 TRBV29-1 many TGCAGCGTCCTAGCGGGAGGGCCGAGGGAGCAGTTCTTC CSVLAGGPREQFF
- TRBJ2-7 TRBV6-5 many TGTGCCAGCAGTTACGGGGCGGGCGAGCAGTACTTC CASSYGAGEQYF
- TRBJ1-4 TRBV2 many TGTGCCAGCAGTATATCAGGGAACTGGAATGAAAAACTGTTTTTT CASSISGNWNEKLFF
TRBD1 TRBJ1-5 TRBV27 few TGTGCCAGCAGTCCCGACAGGGGGGATCAGCCCCAGCATTTT CASSPDRGDQPQHF
- TRBJ1-1 TRBV5-6 - TGTGCCAGCAGCTCTACTGAGAGAATGAACACTGAAGCTTTCTTT CASSSTERMNTEAFF